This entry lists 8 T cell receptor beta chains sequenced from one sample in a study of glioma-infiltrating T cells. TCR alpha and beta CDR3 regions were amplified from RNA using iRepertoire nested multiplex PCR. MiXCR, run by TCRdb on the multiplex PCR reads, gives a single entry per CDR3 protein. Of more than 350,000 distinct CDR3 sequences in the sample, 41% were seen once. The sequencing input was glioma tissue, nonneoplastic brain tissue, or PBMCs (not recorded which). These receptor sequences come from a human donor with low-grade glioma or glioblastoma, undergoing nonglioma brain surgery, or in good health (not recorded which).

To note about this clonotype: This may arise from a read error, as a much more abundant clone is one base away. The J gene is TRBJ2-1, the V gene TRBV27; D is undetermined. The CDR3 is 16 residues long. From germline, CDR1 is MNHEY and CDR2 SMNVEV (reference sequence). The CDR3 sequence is CASSSLGFSTYNEKFF. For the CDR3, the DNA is TGTGCCAGCAGCTCCCTGGGCTTTTCCACCTACAATGAGAAGTTCTTC.

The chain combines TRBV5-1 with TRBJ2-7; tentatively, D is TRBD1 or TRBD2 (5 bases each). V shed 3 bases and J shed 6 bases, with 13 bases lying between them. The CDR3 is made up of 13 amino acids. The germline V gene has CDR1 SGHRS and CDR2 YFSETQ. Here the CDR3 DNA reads TGCGCCAGCAGCTCAGGGACGGCGCCCGAGCAGTACTTC. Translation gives CASSSGTAPEQYF.

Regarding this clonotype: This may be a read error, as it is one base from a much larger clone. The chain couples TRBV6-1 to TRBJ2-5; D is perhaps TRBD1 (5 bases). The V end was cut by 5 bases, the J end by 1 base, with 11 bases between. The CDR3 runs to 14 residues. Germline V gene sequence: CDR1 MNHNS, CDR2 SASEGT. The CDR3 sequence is CASSKLTVQETQYF. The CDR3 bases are TGTGCCAGCAGTAAATTGACAGTCCAAGAGACCCAGTACTTC.

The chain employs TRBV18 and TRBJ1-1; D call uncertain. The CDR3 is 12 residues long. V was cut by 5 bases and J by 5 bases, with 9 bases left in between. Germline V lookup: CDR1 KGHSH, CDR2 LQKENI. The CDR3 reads CASSIGMTEAFF. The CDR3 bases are TGTGCCAGCTCAATCGGAATGACTGAAGCTTTCTTT. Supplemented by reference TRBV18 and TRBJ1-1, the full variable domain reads NAGVMQNPRHLVRRRGQEARLRCSPMKGHSHVYWYRQLPEEGLKFMVYLQKENIIDESGMPKERFSAEFPKEGPSILRIQQVVRGDSAAYFCASSIGMTEAFFGQGTRLTVV.

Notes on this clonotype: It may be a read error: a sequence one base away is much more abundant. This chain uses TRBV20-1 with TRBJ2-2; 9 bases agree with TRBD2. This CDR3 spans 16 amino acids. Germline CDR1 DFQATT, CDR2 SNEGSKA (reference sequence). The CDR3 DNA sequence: TGCAGTGCTAGAGTTAGCGGGAGTGTTGGCACCGGGGAGCTGTCTTTT. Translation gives CSARVSGSVGTGELSF.

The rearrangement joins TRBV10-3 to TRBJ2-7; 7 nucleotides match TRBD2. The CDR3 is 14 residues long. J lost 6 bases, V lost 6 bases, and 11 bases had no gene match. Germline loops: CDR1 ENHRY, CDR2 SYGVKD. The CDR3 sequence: CAIRGGGSPCEQYF. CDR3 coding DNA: TGTGCCATCAGGGGAGGCGGGAGCCCCTGCGAGCAGTACTTC.

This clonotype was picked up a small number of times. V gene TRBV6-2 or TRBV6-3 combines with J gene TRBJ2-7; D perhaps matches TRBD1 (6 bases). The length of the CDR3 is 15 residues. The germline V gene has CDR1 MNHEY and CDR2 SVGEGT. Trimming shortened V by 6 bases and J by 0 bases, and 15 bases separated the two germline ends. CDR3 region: CASSSQGLSSYEQYF. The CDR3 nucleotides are TGTGCCAGCAGCTCGCAGGGGCTTAGCTCCTACGAGCAGTACTTC.

The CDR3 DNA reads TGTGCCAGCAGCCAACAGAATTACAAGCAGTACTTC. This sequence encodes CASSQQNYKQYF. The chain carries TRBV2 and TRBJ2-7, with unresolved D. This CDR3 is 12 amino acids long. Germline CDR1 reads SNHLY; CDR2 reads FYNNEI. Trimming took 6 bases from V and 8 from J, leaving 14 bases between them.